The clone carrying this T cell receptor beta chain was seen at least ten times. Its antigen is unidentified. How the authors handled the data: CDR3 differences across clinicopathological groups were used to build a distant-metastasis classifier for papillary thyroid cancer. TCRdb ran MiXCR on the PCR reads. Clone size and V and J calls follow TCRdb, not the original study. The sample gives roughly 40,000 clones, 15% to 20% of which show up once; approximately 5.6% is in the top ten. The source of the sample is a study of metastatic and nonmetastatic thyroid tumors. In the study overall: Blood and tumor or nodule tissue repertoires from malignant and benign thyroid patients were compared.

V lost 2 bases and J lost 8; bases outside the gene matches: 21. The CDR3 runs 20 residues. Germline-derived CDR1 and CDR2 are MNHNS and SASEGT. Overall study results and limits: It was reportedly found that TCR beta diversity was significantly higher in malignant thyroid tumors than in benign nodules, a difference seen in both blood and tumor samples.

Thyroid surgery took place with no prior treatment in any patient. This clonotype was sampled from a male donor with papillary thyroid cancer or a benign thyroid nodule (not recorded which). Some clones in this sample may be carry-over from other donors' samples. This sequence joins TRBV6-1 and TRBJ1-4; TRBD1 agrees at 9 bases. The sequenced sample consisted of blood. The CDR3 DNA is TGTGCCAGCAGTGAAAACCGTCCTTCCGGGACAGGGATGTTTAAGGAAAAACTGTTTTTT. As protein: CASSENRPSGTGMFKEKLFF.